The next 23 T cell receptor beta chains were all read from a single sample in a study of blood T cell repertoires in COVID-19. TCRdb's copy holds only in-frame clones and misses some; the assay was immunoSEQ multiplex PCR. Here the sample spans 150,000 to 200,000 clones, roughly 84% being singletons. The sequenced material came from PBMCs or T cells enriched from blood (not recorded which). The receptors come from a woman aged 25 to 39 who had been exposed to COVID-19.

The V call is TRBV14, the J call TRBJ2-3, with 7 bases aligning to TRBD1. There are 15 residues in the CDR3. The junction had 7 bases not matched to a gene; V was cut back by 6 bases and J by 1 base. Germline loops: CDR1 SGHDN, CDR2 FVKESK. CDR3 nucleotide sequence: TGTGCCAGCAGACCTGACAGGGTAGGCACAGATACGCAGTATTTT. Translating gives CASRPDRVGTDTQYF.

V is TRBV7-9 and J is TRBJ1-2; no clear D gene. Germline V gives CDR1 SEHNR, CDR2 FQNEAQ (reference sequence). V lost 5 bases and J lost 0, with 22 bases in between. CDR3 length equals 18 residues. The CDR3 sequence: CASSLVFETTYSNYGYTF. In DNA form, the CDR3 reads TGTGCCAGCAGCCTGGTTTTTGAGACAACCTACTCTAACTATGGCTACACCTTC.

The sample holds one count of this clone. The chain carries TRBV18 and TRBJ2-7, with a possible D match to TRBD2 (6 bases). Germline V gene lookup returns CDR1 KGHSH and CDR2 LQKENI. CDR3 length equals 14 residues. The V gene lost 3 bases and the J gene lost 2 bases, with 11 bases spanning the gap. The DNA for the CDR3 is TGTGCCAGCTCACCCGGGGGTTCGACCTACGAGCAGTACTTC. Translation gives CASSPGGSTYEQYF.

For the CDR3, the DNA is TGCGCCAGCAGCTTGTATGGCAGGGCTAGCACAGATACGCAGTATTTT. It encodes CASSLYGRASTDTQYF. The chain couples TRBV5-1 to TRBJ2-3, with a weak D call TRBD1 (5 bases). Germline V gene sequence: CDR1 SGHRS, CDR2 YFSETQ. V lost 1 base, J lost 0 bases, and 12 bases lay in between. CDR3 length: 16 residues.

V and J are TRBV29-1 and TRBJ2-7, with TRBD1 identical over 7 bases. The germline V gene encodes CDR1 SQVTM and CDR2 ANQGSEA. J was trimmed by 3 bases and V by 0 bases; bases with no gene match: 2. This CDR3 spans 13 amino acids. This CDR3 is CSVEEGTDYEQYF. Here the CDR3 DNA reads TGCAGCGTTGAAGAAGGGACAGACTACGAGCAGTACTTC.

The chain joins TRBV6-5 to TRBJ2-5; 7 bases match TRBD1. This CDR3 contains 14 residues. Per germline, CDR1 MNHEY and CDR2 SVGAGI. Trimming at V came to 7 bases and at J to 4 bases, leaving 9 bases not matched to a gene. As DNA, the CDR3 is TGTGCCAGCAAAAGGGGGCAGGGAGCAGAGACCCAGTACTTC. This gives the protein CASKRGQGAETQYF.

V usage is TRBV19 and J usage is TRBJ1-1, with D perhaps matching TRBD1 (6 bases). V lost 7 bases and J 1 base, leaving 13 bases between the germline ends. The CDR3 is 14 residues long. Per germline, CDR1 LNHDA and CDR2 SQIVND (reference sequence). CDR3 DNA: TGTGCCAGTATCTGGGGGCAGGGGAACACTGAAGCTTTCTTT. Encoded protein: CASIWGQGNTEAFF.

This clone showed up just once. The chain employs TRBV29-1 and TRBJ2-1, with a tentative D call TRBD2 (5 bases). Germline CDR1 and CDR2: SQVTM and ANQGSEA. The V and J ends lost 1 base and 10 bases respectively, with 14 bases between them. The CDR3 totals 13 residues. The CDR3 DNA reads TGCAGCGTTGAAGGTTTCTTGGACTCAGAGCAGTTCTTC. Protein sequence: CSVEGFLDSEQFF.

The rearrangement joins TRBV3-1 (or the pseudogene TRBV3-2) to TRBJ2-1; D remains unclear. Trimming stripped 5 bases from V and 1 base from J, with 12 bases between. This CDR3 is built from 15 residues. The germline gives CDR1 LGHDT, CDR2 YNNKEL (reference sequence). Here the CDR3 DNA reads TGTGCCAGCAGCTACTACGCACAATCCTACAATGAGCAGTTCTTC. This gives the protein CASSYYAQSYNEQFF.

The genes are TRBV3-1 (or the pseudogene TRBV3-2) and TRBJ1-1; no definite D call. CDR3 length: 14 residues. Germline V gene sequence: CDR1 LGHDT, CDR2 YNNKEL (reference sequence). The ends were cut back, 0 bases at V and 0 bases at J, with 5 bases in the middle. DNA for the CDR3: TGTGCCAGCAGCCAAGATATCCTGAACACTGAAGCTTTCTTT. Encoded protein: CASSQDILNTEAFF.

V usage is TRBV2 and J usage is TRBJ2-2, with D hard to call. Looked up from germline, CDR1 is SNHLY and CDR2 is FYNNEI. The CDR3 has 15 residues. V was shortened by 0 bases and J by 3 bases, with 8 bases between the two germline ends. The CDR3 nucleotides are TGTGCCAGCAGTGAAGCGGAGATTTACACCGGGGAGCTGTTTTTT. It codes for CASSEAEIYTGELFF.

The DNA of the CDR3 is TGTGCCAGTGCCCAGGGGATCGGAACAGATACGCAGTATTTT. This codes for CASAQGIGTDTQYF. The rearrangement joins TRBV19 to TRBJ2-3; D might be TRBD1 (6 bases). Between the trimmed V and J ends, which lost 8 bases and 3 bases, there was a span of 15 bases. Germline-derived CDR1 and CDR2 are LNHDA and SQIVND (reference sequence). The CDR3 has 14 amino acids. The full variable domain, completed using reference TRBV19 and TRBJ2-3, is DGGITQSPKYLFRKEGQNVTLSCEQNLNHDAMYWYRQDPGQGLRLIYYSQIVNDFQKGDIAEGYSVSREKKESFPLTVTSAQKNPTAFYLCASAQGIGTDTQYFGPGTRLTVL.

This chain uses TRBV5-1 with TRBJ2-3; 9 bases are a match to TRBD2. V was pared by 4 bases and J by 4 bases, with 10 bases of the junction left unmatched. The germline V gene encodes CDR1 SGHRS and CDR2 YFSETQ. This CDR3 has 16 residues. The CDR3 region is CASSLRAGGEADTQYF. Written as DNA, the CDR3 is TGCGCCAGCAGCCTACGAGCGGGGGGCGAGGCAGATACGCAGTATTTT. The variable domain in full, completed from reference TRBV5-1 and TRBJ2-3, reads KAGVTQTPRYLIKTRGQQVTLSCSPISGHRSVSWYQQTPGQGLQFLFEYFSETQRNKGNFPGRFSGRQFSNSRSEMNVSTLELGDSALYLCASSLRAGGEADTQYFGPGTRLTVL.

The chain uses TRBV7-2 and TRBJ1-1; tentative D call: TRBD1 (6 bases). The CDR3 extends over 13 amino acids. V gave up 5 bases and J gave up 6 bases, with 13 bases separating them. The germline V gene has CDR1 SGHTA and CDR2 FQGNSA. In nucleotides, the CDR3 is TGTGCCAGCAGCGGGAGTCACAGGGCTGAAGCTTTCTTT. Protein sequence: CASSGSHRAEAFF.

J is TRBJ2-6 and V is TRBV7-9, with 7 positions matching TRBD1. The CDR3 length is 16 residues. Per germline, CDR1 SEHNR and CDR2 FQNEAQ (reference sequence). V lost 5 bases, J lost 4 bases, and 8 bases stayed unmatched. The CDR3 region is CASSHQTGPGANVLTF. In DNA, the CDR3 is TGTGCCAGCAGCCACCAGACAGGGCCCGGGGCCAACGTCCTGACTTTC. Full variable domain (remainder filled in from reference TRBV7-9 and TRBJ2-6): DTGVSQNPRHKITKRGQNVTFRCDPISEHNRLYWYRQTLGQGPEFLTYFQNEAQLEKSRLLSDRFSAERPKGSFSTLEIQRTEQGDSAMYLCASSHQTGPGANVLTFGAGSRLTVL.

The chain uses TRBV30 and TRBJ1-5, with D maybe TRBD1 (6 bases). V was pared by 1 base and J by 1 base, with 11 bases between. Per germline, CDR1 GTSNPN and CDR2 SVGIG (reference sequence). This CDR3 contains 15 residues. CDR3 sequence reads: CAWSEQGTSNQPQHF. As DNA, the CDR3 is TGTGCCTGGAGTGAACAGGGTACAAGCAATCAGCCCCAGCATTTT.

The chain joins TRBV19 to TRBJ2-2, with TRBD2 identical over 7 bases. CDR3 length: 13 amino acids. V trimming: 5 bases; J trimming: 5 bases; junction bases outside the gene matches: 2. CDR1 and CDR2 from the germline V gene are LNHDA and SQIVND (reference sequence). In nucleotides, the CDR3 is TGTGCCAGTAGTCGGGGGGTTACCGGGGAGCTGTTTTTT. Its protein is CASSRGVTGELFF.

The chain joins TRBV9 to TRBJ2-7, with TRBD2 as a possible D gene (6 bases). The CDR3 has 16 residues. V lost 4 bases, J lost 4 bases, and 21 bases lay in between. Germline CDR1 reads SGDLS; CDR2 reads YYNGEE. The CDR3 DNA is TGTGCCAGCAGCCCGAACCCAAGTAACGCGGGGTACGAGCAGTACTTC. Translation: CASSPNPSNAGYEQYF.

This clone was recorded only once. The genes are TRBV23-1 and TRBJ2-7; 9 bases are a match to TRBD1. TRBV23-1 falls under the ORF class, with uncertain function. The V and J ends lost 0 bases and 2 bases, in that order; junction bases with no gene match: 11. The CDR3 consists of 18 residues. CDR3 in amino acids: CASSQSGVLHRGPYEQYF. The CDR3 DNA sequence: TGCGCCAGCAGTCAATCGGGGGTTCTCCACAGGGGGCCCTACGAGCAGTACTTC.

The CDR3 reads CASSPIGTIVREQFF. CDR3 nucleotides: TGTGCCAGCAGCCCAATTGGGACAATCGTCAGAGAGCAGTTCTTC. The chain is built from TRBV14 and TRBJ2-1; maybe TRBD1 (6 bases). Germline values: CDR1 SGHDN, CDR2 FVKESK. Trimming took off 4 bases at V and 10 bases at J, with 20 bases between the two ends. The CDR3 has 15 amino acids.

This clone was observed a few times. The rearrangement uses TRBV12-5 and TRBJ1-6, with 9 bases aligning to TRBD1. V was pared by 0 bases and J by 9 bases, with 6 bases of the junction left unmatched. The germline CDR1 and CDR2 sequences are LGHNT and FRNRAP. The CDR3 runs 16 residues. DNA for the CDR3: TGTGCTAGTGGTTTGGTCCTTACAGGGGGCGCTTCACCCCTCCACTTT. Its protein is CASGLVLTGGASPLHF.

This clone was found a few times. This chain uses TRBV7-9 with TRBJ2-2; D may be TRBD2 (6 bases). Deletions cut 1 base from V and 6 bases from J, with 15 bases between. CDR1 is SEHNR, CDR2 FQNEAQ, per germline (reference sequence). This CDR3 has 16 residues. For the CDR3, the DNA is TGTGCCAGCAGCTTAGATGTCGGGGGAAGGGCCGGGGAGCTGTTTTTT. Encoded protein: CASSLDVGGRAGELFF.

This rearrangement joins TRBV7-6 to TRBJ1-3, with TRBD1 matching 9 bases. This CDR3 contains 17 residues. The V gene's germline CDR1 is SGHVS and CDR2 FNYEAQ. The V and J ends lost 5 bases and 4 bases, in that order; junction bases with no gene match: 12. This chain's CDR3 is CASSKGFDRGAGNTIYF. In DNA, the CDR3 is TGTGCCAGCAGCAAAGGGTTTGACAGGGGGGCAGGAAACACCATATATTTT.